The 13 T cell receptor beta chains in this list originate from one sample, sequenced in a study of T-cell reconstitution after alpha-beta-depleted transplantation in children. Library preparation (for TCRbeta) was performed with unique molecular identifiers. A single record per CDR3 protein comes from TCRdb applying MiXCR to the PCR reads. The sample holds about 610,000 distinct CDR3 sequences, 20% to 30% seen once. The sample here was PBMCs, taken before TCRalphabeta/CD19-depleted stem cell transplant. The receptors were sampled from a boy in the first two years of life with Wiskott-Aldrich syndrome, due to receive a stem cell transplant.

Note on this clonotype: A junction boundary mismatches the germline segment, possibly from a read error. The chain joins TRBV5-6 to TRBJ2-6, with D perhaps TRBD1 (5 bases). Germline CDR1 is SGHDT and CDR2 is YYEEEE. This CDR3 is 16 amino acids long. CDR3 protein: CASSLQAGSGANGLTF. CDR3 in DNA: TGTGCCAGCAGCTTGCAGGCCGGTTCTGGGGCCAACGGCCTGACTTTC.

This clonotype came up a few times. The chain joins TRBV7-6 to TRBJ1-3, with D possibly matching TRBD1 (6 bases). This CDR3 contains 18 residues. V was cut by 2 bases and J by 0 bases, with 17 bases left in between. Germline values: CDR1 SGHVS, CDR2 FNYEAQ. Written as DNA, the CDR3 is TGTGCCAGCAGCTTATCCCCGACAGGACTCGACTCTGGAAACACCATATATTTT. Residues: CASSLSPTGLDSGNTIYF.

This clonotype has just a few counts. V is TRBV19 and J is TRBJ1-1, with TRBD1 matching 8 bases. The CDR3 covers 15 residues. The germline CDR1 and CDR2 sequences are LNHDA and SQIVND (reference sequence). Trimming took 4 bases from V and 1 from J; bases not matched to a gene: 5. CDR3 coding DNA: TGTGCCAGTAGTAAGGACAGGGCGCCGAACACTGAAGCTTTCTTT. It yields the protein CASSKDRAPNTEAFF. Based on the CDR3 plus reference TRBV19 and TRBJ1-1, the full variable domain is DGGITQSPKYLFRKEGQNVTLSCEQNLNHDAMYWYRQDPGQGLRLIYYSQIVNDFQKGDIAEGYSVSREKKESFPLTVTSAQKNPTAFYLCASSKDRAPNTEAFFGQGTRLTVV.

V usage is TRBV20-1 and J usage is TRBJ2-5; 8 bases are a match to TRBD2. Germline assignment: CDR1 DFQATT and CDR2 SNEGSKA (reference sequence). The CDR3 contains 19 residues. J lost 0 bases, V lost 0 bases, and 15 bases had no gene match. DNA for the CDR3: TGCAGTGCTAGAGATCTCGGGACTAGAAAGGGCCTGTACCAAGAGACCCAGTACTTC. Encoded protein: CSARDLGTRKGLYQETQYF.

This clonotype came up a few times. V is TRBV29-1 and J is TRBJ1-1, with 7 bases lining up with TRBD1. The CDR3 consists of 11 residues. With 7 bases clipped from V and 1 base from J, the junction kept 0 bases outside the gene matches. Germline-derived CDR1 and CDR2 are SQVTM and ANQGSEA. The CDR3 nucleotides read TGCAGCGGGGACAGGAACACTGAAGCTTTCTTT. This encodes CSGDRNTEAFF.

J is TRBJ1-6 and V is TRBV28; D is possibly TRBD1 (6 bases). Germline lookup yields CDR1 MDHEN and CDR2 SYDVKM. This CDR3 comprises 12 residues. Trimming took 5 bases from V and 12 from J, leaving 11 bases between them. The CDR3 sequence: CASSIIQGPLHF. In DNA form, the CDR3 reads TGTGCCAGCAGTATAATACAGGGACCCCTCCACTTT. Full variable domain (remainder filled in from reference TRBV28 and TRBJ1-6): DVKVTQSSRYLVKRTGEKVFLECVQDMDHENMFWYRQDPGLGLRLIYFSYDVKMKEKGDIPEGYSVSREKKERFSLILESASTNQTSMYLCASSIIQGPLHFGNGTRLTVT.

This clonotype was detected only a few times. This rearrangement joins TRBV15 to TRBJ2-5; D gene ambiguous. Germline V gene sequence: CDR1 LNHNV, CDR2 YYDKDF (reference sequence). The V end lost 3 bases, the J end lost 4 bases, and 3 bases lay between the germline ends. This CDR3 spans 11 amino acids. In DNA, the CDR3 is TGTGCCACCAGCAGGACAGAGACCCAGTACTTC. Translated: CATSRTETQYF.

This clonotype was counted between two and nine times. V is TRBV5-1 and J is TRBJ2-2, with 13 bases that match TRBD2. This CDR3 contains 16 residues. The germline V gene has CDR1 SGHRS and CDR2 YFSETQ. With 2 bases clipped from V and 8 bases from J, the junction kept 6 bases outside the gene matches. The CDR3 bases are TGCGCCAGCAGCTTACTAGCGGGAGGGCCACCGGGGGAGCTGTTTTTT. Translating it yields CASSLLAGGPPGELFF.

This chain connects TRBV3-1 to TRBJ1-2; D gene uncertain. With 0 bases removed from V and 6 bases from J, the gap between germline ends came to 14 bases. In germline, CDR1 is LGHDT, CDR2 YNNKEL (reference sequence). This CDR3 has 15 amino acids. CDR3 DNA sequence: TGTGCCAGCAGCCAAGAGAAGGCAGGTTGGGATGGCTACACCTTC. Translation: CASSQEKAGWDGYTF.

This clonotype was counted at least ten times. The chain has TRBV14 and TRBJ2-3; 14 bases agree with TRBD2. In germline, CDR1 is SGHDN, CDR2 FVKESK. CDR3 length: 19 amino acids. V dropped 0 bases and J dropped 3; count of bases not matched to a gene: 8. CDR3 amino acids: CASSQDVPGLAGVTDTQYF. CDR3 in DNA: TGTGCCAGCAGCCAAGATGTCCCGGGACTAGCGGGAGTGACAGATACGCAGTATTTT.

CDR3 nucleotide sequence: TGCAGTGCTAGAAAAGCGGGGAACCGTCAGCCCCAGCATTTT. It yields the protein CSARKAGNRQPQHF. The J gene is TRBJ1-5, the V gene TRBV20-1; D unresolved. This CDR3 region has 14 residues. In germline, CDR1 is DFQATT, CDR2 SNEGSKA (reference sequence). V was clipped by 2 bases and J by 6 bases, with 14 bases between them.

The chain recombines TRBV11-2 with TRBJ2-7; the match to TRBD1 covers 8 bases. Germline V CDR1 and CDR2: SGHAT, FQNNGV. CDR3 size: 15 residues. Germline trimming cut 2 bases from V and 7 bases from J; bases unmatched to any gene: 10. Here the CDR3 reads CASSLRTGPLVEQYF. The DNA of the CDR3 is TGTGCCAGCAGCTTAAGGACAGGGCCCCTGGTGGAGCAGTACTTC.

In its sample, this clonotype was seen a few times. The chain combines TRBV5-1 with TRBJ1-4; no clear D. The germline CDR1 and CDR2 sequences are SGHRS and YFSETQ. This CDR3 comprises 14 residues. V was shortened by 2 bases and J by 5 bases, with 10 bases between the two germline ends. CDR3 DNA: TGCGCCAGCAGCTTATCGGACGGAAATGAAAAACTGTTTTTT. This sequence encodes CASSLSDGNEKLFF.